This T cell receptor (beta chain) came from a study of T cell responses to AZD1222 COVID-19 vaccine. Study information: Second doses that came at about 4 or about 12 weeks were put together.

The CDR3 length is 13 residues. Trimming took off 3 bases at V and 6 bases at J, with 11 bases between the two ends. In germline, CDR1 is SGHVS, CDR2 FQNEAQ. Method: immunoSEQ multiplex PCR; TCRdb's copy keeps in-frame clones and lacks some. The repertoire holds more than 100,000 clones, with over 85% as singletons. This receptor was taken from an adult in good health. The sample consisted of peripheral blood, taken on day 0 of AZD1222 vaccination. The V and J genes are TRBV7-8 and TRBJ1-1; TRBD1 might be the D (6 bases). The CDR3 loop reads CASSLVQGPEAFF. The DNA of the CDR3 is TGTGCCAGCAGCTTGGTTCAGGGGCCTGAAGCTTTCTTT.